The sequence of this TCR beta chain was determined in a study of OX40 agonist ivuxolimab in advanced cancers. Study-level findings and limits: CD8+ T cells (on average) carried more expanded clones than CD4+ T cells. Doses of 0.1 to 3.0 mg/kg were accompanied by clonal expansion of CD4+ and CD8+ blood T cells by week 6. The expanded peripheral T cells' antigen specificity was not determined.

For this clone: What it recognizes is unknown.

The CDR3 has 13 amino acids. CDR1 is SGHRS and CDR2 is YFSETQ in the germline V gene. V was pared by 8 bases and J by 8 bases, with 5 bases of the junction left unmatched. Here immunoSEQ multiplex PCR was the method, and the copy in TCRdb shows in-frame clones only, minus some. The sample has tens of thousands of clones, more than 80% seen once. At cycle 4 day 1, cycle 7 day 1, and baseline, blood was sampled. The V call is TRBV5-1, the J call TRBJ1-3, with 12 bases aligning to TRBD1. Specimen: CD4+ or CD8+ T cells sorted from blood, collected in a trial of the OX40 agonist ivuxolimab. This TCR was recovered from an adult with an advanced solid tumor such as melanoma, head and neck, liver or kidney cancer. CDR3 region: CASGTGGLDTIYF. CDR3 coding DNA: TGCGCCAGTGGGACAGGGGGCTTGGACACCATATATTTT.